This paragraph covers one TCR beta chain sequence. Control samples came 1 year after myeloablative marrow transplants with methotrexate plus calcineurin inhibitor. Sequencing used immunoSEQ multiplex PCR; TCRdb keeps in-frame clones, though not all of them. The table has 15,000 to 19,000 clones, more than 70% seen once. These data originate in a study of T cells after posttransplantation cyclophosphamide. The specimen was PBMCs, collected roughly 350 days after allogeneic stem cell transplant with calcineurin inhibitor and methotrexate. This sequence was found in a male patient younger than 30 who received an allogeneic stem cell transplant from a related donor, was CMV-positive, and had no GVHD. Some of the T cells might come from the graft donor.

Written as DNA, the CDR3 is TGTGCCAGCAGCTCAGCGGGAGGGATCGATACGCAGTATTTT. Translation: CASSSAGGIDTQYF. The V and J genes are TRBV11-2 and TRBJ2-3; TRBD2 matches at 10 bases. This CDR3 spans 14 amino acids. Germline CDR1 reads SGHAT; CDR2 reads FQNNGV. V lost 4 bases to trimming and J lost 6 bases; unmatched junction nucleotides: 4.